The present T cell receptor (beta chain) was sequenced within a study of early T cells in non-severe SARS-CoV-2 infection. Study information: Bulk RNA from unsorted whole blood was sequenced; chains were unpaired. Study-level findings and limits: Matches to VDJdb favored anti-spike CD8 responses and missed private and CD4 specificities.

Each single cDNA molecule received a unique molecular identifier. TCRdb re-derived calls from the 5' RACE reads in MiXCR, one entry per CDR3 protein. The table records roughly 100,000 distinct CDR3 sequences, around 13% of them present only once. This clonotype was observed many times. Its antigen remains unidentified. The clonotype was recovered from an adult who was a healthcare worker with PCR-confirmed SARS-CoV-2 infection or an uninfected control (not recorded which). Sample: whole blood.

CDR3 region: CATSDPSGVVGQFF. The DNA of the CDR3 is TGTGCCACCAGTGACCCCAGCGGGGTGGTTGGGCAGTTCTTC. The rearrangement uses TRBV24-1 and TRBJ2-1; 7 bases agree with TRBD2. The CDR3 sequence is 14 residues long. V was pared by 4 bases and J by 12 bases, with 11 bases of the junction left unmatched. Germline CDR1 reads KGHDR; CDR2 reads SFDVKD.